The present entry profiles one TCR beta chain with its context. Its antigen is as yet unknown. These data are taken from a study of T cells after yellow fever vaccination. They built TCR cDNA with 5'RACE template switching, a step that put in a universal primer site and UMIs. TCRdb re-analysed the 5' RACE reads in MiXCR, keeping a single row per CDR3 protein. The sample comprises 500,000 to 650,000 distinct CDR3 sequences, around an eighth of which are singletons, and around 14% rests with the top ten. Germline V gene sequence: CDR1 SNHLY, CDR2 FYNNEI. This CDR3 spans 14 amino acids. V lost 11 bases, J lost 4 bases, and 21 bases lay in between. Findings and limits, study-wide: One caveat is that FACS-sorted repertoires could contain abundant clonotypes contaminating from the bulk population.

This TCR derives from a man in his thirties or forties who received the YFV17D yellow fever vaccine. This rearrangement joins TRBV2 to TRBJ2-7; tentative D call: TRBD1 (6 bases). The material sequenced was PBMCs, taken on the day of the yellow fever booster vaccination. The CDR3 loop is CAFSPLEGEYEQYF. The DNA of the CDR3 is TGTGCCTTCAGCCCCCTAGAGGGGGAATACGAGCAGTACTTC.